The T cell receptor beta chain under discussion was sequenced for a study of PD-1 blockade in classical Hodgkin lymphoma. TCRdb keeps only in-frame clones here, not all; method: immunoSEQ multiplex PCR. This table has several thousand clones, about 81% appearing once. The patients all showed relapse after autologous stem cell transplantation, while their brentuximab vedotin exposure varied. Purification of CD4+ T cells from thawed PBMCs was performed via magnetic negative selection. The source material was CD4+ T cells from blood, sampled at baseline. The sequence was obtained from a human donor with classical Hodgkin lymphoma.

The CDR3 region is CASSKGRTVIYEQYF. In DNA form, the CDR3 reads TGTGCCAGCAGCAAGGGAAGGACAGTCATCTACGAGCAGTACTTC. The chain carries TRBV21-1 and TRBJ2-7; no DNA check was done on the table's D call, TRBD1. TRBV21-1 is classified as a pseudogene. This CDR3 spans 15 amino acids.